Listed here are 27 T cell receptor beta chains from one sample, sequenced in a study of T-cell memory formation after mild COVID-19. TCRdb used MiXCR to reprocess the 5' RACE reads, holding one entry per CDR3 protein. The data hold about 90,000 distinct CDR3 sequences, with about 13% observed a single time. Sequences were obtained from PBMCs or a T cell subset sorted from them (not recorded which). The receptor source for this set is an adult woman who had mild COVID-19 (a few samples of this study predate the infection). Cell type and time point are not known.

The rearrangement joins TRBV5-6 to TRBJ1-2; D not resolved. The CDR3 is 13 residues long. Germline lookup yields CDR1 SGHDT and CDR2 YYEEEE. V lost 1 base, J lost 2 bases, and 6 bases lay in between. CDR3 sequence: CASSLSGNYGYTF. As DNA, the CDR3 is TGTGCCAGCAGCTTGTCAGGCAACTATGGCTACACCTTC.

This clonotype was counted only a few times. The junction departs from the called germline gene at one end, perhaps through a read error. V gene TRBV7-9 combines with J gene TRBJ1-2; D unresolved. Germline values: CDR1 SEHNR, CDR2 FQNEAQ (reference sequence). This CDR3 is built from 10 residues. The CDR3 sequence is CASSIQDLDF. CDR3 nucleotides: TGTGCCAGCAGCATCCAAGATCTTGACTTC.

In its sample, this clonotype was seen a few times. The gene calls are TRBV4-1 and TRBJ2-5, with 8 bases lining up with TRBD2. J gave up 1 base and V 0 bases, and 4 bases lay outside the gene matches. Germline V gene sequence: CDR1 MGHRA, CDR2 YSYEKL. This CDR3 has 16 residues. The CDR3 DNA reads TGCGCCAGCAGCCAAGACCCCGGGACTAGCCAAGAGACCCAGTACTTC. This codes for CASSQDPGTSQETQYF.

This clonotype was recorded once. One base away lies a much larger clone, so this may be a sequencing read error. This sequence joins TRBV9 and TRBJ2-3; 7 bases are a match to TRBD2. CDR3 length equals 14 residues. The V gene's germline CDR1 is SGDLS and CDR2 YYNGEE. Trimming cost V 1 base and J 5 bases; bases outside gene matches: 4. CDR3 sequence: CASSVKSSGDTQYF. As DNA, the CDR3 is TGTGCCAGCAGCGTAAAATCTAGCGGAGATACGCAGTATTTT.

This clonotype was detected only a few times. The chain carries TRBV4-1 and TRBJ2-7, with D maybe TRBD1 (6 bases). The CDR3 extends over 15 amino acids. Trimming left V 1 base short and J 4 bases short, with 14 bases between. The germline V gene has CDR1 MGHRA and CDR2 YSYEKL. As DNA, the CDR3 is TGCGCCAGCAGCCAAGGCCGGACAGCTCCTTACGAGCAGTACTTC. Its translation: CASSQGRTAPYEQYF.

This clonotype has at least ten counts. The chain employs TRBV5-5 and TRBJ2-7; D may be TRBD1 or TRBD2 (5 bases each). The CDR3 has 16 amino acids. Between the trimmed V and J ends, which lost 2 bases and 3 bases, there was a span of 18 bases. In germline, CDR1 is SGHKS, CDR2 YYEKEE (reference sequence). The CDR3 DNA sequence: TGTGCCAGCAGCTTTACGGGACGGGTACCAAGCTACGAGCAGTACTTC. It yields the protein CASSFTGRVPSYEQYF.

The gene calls are TRBV7-9 and TRBJ2-7, with TRBD1 matching over 7 bases. The trim removed 5 bases at V and 3 bases at J, leaving 7 bases unmatched. This CDR3 region has 14 residues. Germline lookup yields CDR1 SEHNR and CDR2 FQNEAQ (reference sequence). The CDR3 loop is CASSRPDRVYEQYF. CDR3 DNA: TGTGCCAGCAGCCGCCCCGACAGGGTCTACGAGCAGTACTTC. Looking up the rest from reference TRBV7-9 and TRBJ2-7 gives the full variable domain: DTGVSQNPRHKITKRGQNVTFRCDPISEHNRLYWYRQTLGQGPEFLTYFQNEAQLEKSRLLSDRFSAERPKGSFSTLEIQRTEQGDSAMYLCASSRPDRVYEQYFGPGTRLTVT.

This clonotype has only a few counts. This rearrangement joins TRBV7-9 to TRBJ2-1; 7 bases map to TRBD1. The CDR3 extends over 12 amino acids. Germline lookup yields CDR1 SEHNR and CDR2 FQNEAQ (reference sequence). The ends lost 5 bases at V and 8 bases at J; junction bases unmatched: 3. The CDR3 sequence: CASSPTGDEQFF. CDR3 nucleotide sequence: TGTGCCAGCAGCCCTACAGGGGATGAGCAGTTCTTC.

Only a few counts were recorded for this clonotype. This chain links TRBV9 with TRBJ2-3; TRBD2 matches 8 bases. The CDR3 runs 17 residues. The J segment lost 0 bases and the V segment lost 1 base, leaving 7 bases of the junction unmatched. CDR1 is SGDLS and CDR2 is YYNGEE in the germline V gene. The CDR3 DNA sequence: TGTGCCAGCAGCGTAACCACCGGGACTAGAAGCACAGATACGCAGTATTTT. This encodes CASSVTTGTRSTDTQYF.

This CDR3 reads CASSFSGAGTDTQYF. The CDR3 nucleotides read TGCGCCAGCAGCTTTAGCGGGGCCGGGACAGATACGCAGTATTTT. The chain carries TRBV5-1 and TRBJ2-3; 8 bases are a match to TRBD2. Germline V lookup: CDR1 SGHRS, CDR2 YFSETQ. This CDR3 has 15 residues. V shed 2 bases and J 3 bases; nucleotides not matched to a gene: 5.

This clonotype turned up a few times. The gene calls are TRBV27 and TRBJ2-3, with 13 bases that match TRBD2. The CDR3 covers 18 residues. Germline CDR1 and CDR2: MNHEY and SMNVEV (reference sequence). After removal of 2 bases from V and 3 bases from J, the junction contained 8 bases not matched to a gene. CDR3 nucleotide sequence: TGTGCCAGCAGTTTAGGGCGGACTAGCGGGAGAGGTACAGATACGCAGTATTTT. Translating gives CASSLGRTSGRGTDTQYF.

This chain joins TRBV20-1 and TRBJ2-1; 8 nucleotides line up with TRBD2. Germline loops: CDR1 DFQATT, CDR2 SNEGSKA (reference sequence). The CDR3 is made up of 17 amino acids. V shed 1 base, J shed 2 bases, and the junction held 10 bases outside the gene matches. The CDR3 reads CSARARPGLEPYNEQFF. The CDR3 DNA reads as TGCAGTGCTAGAGCCAGACCGGGACTAGAACCCTACAATGAGCAGTTCTTC.

This sequence joins TRBV7-9 and TRBJ2-3; D call uncertain. Germline V lookup: CDR1 SEHNR, CDR2 FQNEAQ (reference sequence). The V end lost 2 bases, the J end lost 2 bases, and 11 bases lay between the germline ends. The CDR3 contains 15 residues. The CDR3 coding sequence is TGTGCCAGCAGCTTAAGACTGCCGGTCACAGATACGCAGTATTTT. Protein sequence: CASSLRLPVTDTQYF. Together with reference TRBV7-9 and TRBJ2-3, the CDR3 gives the full variable domain: DTGVSQNPRHKITKRGQNVTFRCDPISEHNRLYWYRQTLGQGPEFLTYFQNEAQLEKSRLLSDRFSAERPKGSFSTLEIQRTEQGDSAMYLCASSLRLPVTDTQYFGPGTRLTVL.

This clonotype was seen a handful of times. This chain joins TRBV7-6 and TRBJ2-5, with 7 bases that match TRBD2. Germline V CDR1 and CDR2: SGHVS, FNYEAQ. Unmatched junction bases numbered 4, after V lost 4 bases and J lost 2 bases. There are 14 residues in the CDR3. The DNA for the CDR3 is TGTGCCAGCAGCTACCGGGACTATCAAGAGACCCAGTACTTC. The encoded protein is CASSYRDYQETQYF. The full variable domain, with the rest looked up from reference TRBV7-6 and TRBJ2-5, is GAGVSQSPRYKVTKRGQDVALRCDPISGHVSLYWYRQALGQGPEFLTYFNYEAQQDKSGLPNDRFSAERPEGSISTLTIQRTEQRDSAMYRCASSYRDYQETQYFGPGTRLLVL.

This clonotype has just a few counts. The V and J genes are TRBV7-8 and TRBJ2-2; D remains ambiguous. CDR3 size: 13 residues. Between the trimmed V and J ends, which lost 7 bases and 7 bases, there was a span of 13 bases. CDR1 is SGHVS and CDR2 is FQNEAQ in the germline V gene. Here the CDR3 DNA reads TGTGCCAGCACCTGGTCCCCGAACGGGGAGCTGTTTTTT. This codes for CASTWSPNGELFF.

The rearrangement joins TRBV20-1 to TRBJ1-6, with D uncertain. The CDR3 spans 14 residues. Germline CDR1 reads DFQATT; CDR2 reads SNEGSKA (reference sequence). V shed 4 bases and J shed 3 bases, with 10 bases lying between them. CDR3 in DNA: TGCAGTGCTATGGGAAGGGACTATAATTCACCCCTCCACTTT. Translating gives CSAMGRDYNSPLHF.

This clonotype was observed a handful of times. This chain uses TRBV7-3 with TRBJ2-7; the match to TRBD1 covers 7 bases. Trimming cost V 3 bases and J 5 bases; bases outside gene matches: 4. Germline assignment: CDR1 SGHTA and CDR2 FQGTGA. This CDR3 has 13 residues. CDR3 residues: CASSFAGGNEQYF. The CDR3 region has the DNA TGTGCCAGCAGCTTTGCAGGGGGTAACGAGCAGTACTTC.

The V and J genes are TRBV4-1 and TRBJ2-3; D is possibly TRBD1 or TRBD2 (5 bases each). This CDR3 has 18 amino acids. Germline V gene data show CDR1 as MGHRA and CDR2 as YSYEKL. V was shortened by 1 base and J by 5 bases, with 22 bases between the two germline ends. In nucleotides, the CDR3 is TGCGCCAGCAGCCAAGTAGTATTACGGGGCGCCCACGAAGATACGCAGTATTTT. Protein sequence: CASSQVVLRGAHEDTQYF.

The chain has TRBV4-1 and TRBJ2-5, with 10 nucleotides matching TRBD1. The CDR3 contains 15 residues. V lost 1 base to trimming and J lost 5 bases; unmatched junction nucleotides: 4. In germline, CDR1 is MGHRA, CDR2 YSYEKL. The CDR3 DNA sequence: TGCGCCAGCAGCCAAGTGTGGACAGGGGGGGAGACCCAGTACTTC. Its protein is CASSQVWTGGETQYF.

This clonotype was detected a few times. The V and J genes are TRBV4-1 and TRBJ1-1, with D possibly matching TRBD1 (5 bases). Germline assignment: CDR1 MGHRA and CDR2 YSYEKL. With 3 bases removed from V and 8 bases from J, the gap between germline ends came to 22 bases. This CDR3 is built from 16 residues. The CDR3 DNA reads TGCGCCAGCAGCCAGGACCGGTGGGGGGTCCTTGGAGAAGCTTTCTTT. This gives the protein CASSQDRWGVLGEAFF.

This sequence joins TRBV19 and TRBJ2-5, with D maybe TRBD1 (5 bases). CDR1 LNHDA and CDR2 SQIVND come from the germline V gene (reference sequence). The CDR3 contains 15 residues. Trimming removed 6 bases from V and 3 bases from J, with 17 bases in between. Here the CDR3 reads CASRGWGGPKETQYF. CDR3 sequence (DNA): TGTGCCAGTAGGGGCTGGGGCGGTCCTAAAGAGACCCAGTACTTC. Using reference TRBV19 and TRBJ2-5 for the parts outside the CDR3, the full variable domain is DGGITQSPKYLFRKEGQNVTLSCEQNLNHDAMYWYRQDPGQGLRLIYYSQIVNDFQKGDIAEGYSVSREKKESFPLTVTSAQKNPTAFYLCASRGWGGPKETQYFGPGTRLLVL.

The rearrangement links TRBV30 to TRBJ1-1, with 9 bases that match TRBD1. Germline V gene data show CDR1 as GTSNPN and CDR2 as SVGIG (reference sequence). The CDR3 has 15 residues. V shed 4 bases, J shed 2 bases, and the junction held 8 bases outside the gene matches. CDR3 sequence: CAWNRDRVINTEAFF. The CDR3 DNA reads TGTGCCTGGAATCGGGACAGGGTTATCAACACTGAAGCTTTCTTT. The full variable domain, its missing parts supplied by reference TRBV30 and TRBJ1-1, is SQTIHQWPATLVQPVGSPLSLECTVEGTSNPNLYWYRQAAGRGLQLLFYSVGIGQISSEVPQNLSASRPQDRQFILSSKKLLLSDSGFYLCAWNRDRVINTEAFFGQGTRLTVV.

This clonotype showed up many times. This sequence joins TRBV4-3 and TRBJ2-1; D unresolved. Deletions cut 0 bases from V and 0 bases from J, with 6 bases between. From germline, CDR1 is LGHNA and CDR2 YSLEER. The CDR3 spans 15 residues. The CDR3 nucleotides are TGCGCCAGCAGCCAAGAGGTGAGCTCCTACAATGAGCAGTTCTTC. Amino acid sequence: CASSQEVSSYNEQFF.

In DNA, the CDR3 is TGTGCCAGCAGCTGTTCAACAGACTGGATGCAATACCAAGAGACCCAGTACTTC. Translated, it gives CASSCSTDWMQYQETQYF. This chain connects TRBV7-9 to TRBJ2-5; D is unclear. The germline V and J ends were trimmed by 4 bases and 0 bases, with 21 bases remaining between them. Germline V gives CDR1 SEHNR, CDR2 FQNEAQ (reference sequence). The CDR3 covers 18 residues.

The rearrangement uses TRBV5-1 and TRBJ1-4; D might be TRBD1 (6 bases). Trimming took 5 bases from V and 0 from J, leaving 14 bases between them. CDR1 SGHRS and CDR2 YFSETQ come from the germline V gene. The length of the CDR3 is 16 residues. In DNA form, the CDR3 reads TGCGCCAGCAGGCGGACAGCCTACACAACTAATGAAAAACTGTTTTTT. Protein sequence: CASRRTAYTTNEKLFF.

Written as DNA, the CDR3 is TGCGCCAGCAGCTACCGGACAGGGAACACTGAAGCTTTCTTT. It codes for CASSYRTGNTEAFF. The rearrangement joins TRBV4-1 to TRBJ1-1, with 7 bases identical to TRBD1. The germline V gene has CDR1 MGHRA and CDR2 YSYEKL. The length of the CDR3 is 14 residues. V was clipped by 5 bases and J by 1 base; unmatched bases: 4.

This clonotype was seen only a few times. The rearrangement links TRBV6-1 to TRBJ2-7; no definite D call. The CDR3 has 16 residues. The germline V and J ends were trimmed by 0 bases and 0 bases, with 12 bases remaining between them. Germline V gene data show CDR1 as MNHNS and CDR2 as SASEGT. CDR3 protein: CASSEAPGGYSYEQYF. The CDR3 region has the DNA TGTGCCAGCAGTGAAGCCCCAGGCGGATACTCCTACGAGCAGTACTTC.